The following is a T cell receptor (beta chain) sequence with its context. Its antigen is unknown. CFSE-labeled recipient PBMCs were cultured more than five days with irradiated graft donor PBMCs, then FACS-sorted. This specimen comes from a study of Tregs in tolerant kidney transplant recipients. Study-wide results and limits: The small number of patients limits these findings pending further validation. Changing PCR primers prevented nucleotide comparison between some patients' samples.

V gave up 7 bases and J gave up 2 bases; unmatched junction bases: 7. Germline V CDR1 and CDR2: SQVTM, ANQGSEA. CDR3 length: 15 residues. The table came from immunoSEQ multiplex PCR; TCRdb's copy has only in-frame clones and leaves some out. The sample contains about 15,000 clones, more than 50% of which appear only once. Sequenced material: CD4+ T cells from blood cultured with allogeneic cells, taken before the transplant. This rearrangement joins TRBV29-1 to TRBJ1-3, with 11 bases lining up with TRBD1. The TCR comes from a human patient who received a combined kidney and bone marrow transplant. The CDR3 DNA reads TGCAGCGCCCTGGGACAGGGGGTTACTGGAAACACCATATATTTT. Translated: CSALGQGVTGNTIYF. Together with reference TRBV29-1 and TRBJ1-3, the CDR3 gives the full variable domain: SAVISQKPSRDICQRGTSLTIQCQVDSQVTMMFWYRQQPGQSLTLIATANQGSEATYESGFVIDKFPISRPNLTFSTLTVSNMSPEDSSIYLCSALGQGVTGNTIYFGEGSWLTVV.